This entry is about one T cell receptor beta chain. This record belongs to a study of blood T cell repertoires in COVID-19. In the study overall: In each case, the material was cDNA or gDNA derived from T cells, B-cell-depleted T cells, or PBMCs.

V lost 7 bases to trimming and J lost 2 bases, with 18 bases between them. The CDR3 sequence is 16 residues long. The germline V gene encodes CDR1 MDHEN and CDR2 SYDVKM. Sequenced by immunoSEQ multiplex PCR; TCRdb stores in-frame clones only, minus some. This table has approximately 250,000 clones, over 75% appearing once. The receptor comes from a human donor in a cohort sampled during active COVID-19. V is TRBV28 and J is TRBJ1-5; D is perhaps TRBD1 (5 bases). The sample was peripheral blood. CDR3 nucleotide sequence: TGTGCCAGCACAGTCTGGGGGGACGGGGGCAATCAGCCCCAGCATTTT. It yields the protein CASTVWGDGGNQPQHF.